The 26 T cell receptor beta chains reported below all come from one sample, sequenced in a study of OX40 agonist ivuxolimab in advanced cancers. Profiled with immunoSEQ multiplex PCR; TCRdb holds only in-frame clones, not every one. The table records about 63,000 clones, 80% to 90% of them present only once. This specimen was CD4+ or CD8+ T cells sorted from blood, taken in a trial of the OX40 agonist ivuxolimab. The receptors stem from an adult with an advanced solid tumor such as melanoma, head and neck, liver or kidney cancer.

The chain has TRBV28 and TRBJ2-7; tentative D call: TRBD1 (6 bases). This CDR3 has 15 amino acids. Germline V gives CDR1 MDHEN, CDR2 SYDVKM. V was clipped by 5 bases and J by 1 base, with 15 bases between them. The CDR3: CASSEQGVGSYEQYF. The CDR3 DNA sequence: TGTGCCAGCAGTGAACAGGGAGTAGGATCCTACGAGCAGTACTTC.

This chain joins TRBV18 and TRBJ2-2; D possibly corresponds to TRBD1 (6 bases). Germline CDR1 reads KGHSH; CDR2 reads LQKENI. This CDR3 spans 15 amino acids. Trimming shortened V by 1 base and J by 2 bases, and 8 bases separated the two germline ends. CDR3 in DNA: TGTGCCAGCTCACCACAGGGGACAAACACCGGGGAGCTGTTTTTT. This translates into CASSPQGTNTGELFF.

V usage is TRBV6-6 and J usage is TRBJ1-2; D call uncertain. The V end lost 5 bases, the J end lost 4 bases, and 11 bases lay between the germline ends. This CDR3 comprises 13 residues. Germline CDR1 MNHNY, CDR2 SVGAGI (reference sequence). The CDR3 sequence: CASSPGSTYGYTF. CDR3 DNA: TGTGCCAGCAGTCCCGGCTCCACCTATGGCTACACCTTC.

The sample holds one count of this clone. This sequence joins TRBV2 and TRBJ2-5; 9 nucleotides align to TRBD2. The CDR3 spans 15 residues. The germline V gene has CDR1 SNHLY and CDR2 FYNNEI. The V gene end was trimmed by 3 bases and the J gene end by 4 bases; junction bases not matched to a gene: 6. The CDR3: CASSDGREGRETQYF. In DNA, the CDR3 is TGTGCCAGCAGTGATGGGCGGGAGGGCCGAGAGACCCAGTACTTC.

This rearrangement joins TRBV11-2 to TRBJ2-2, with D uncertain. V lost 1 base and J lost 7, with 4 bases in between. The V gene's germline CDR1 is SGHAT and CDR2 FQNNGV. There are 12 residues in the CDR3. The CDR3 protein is CASSLGVGELFF. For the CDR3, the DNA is TGTGCCAGCAGCTTAGGAGTCGGGGAGCTGTTTTTT.

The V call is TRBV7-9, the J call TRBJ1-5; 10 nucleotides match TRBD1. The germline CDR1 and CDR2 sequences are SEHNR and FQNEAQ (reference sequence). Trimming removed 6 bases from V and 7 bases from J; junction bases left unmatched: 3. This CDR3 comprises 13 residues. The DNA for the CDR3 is TGTGCCAGCAGTCTGACAGGGGGCCAGCCCCAGCATTTT. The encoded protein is CASSLTGGQPQHF.

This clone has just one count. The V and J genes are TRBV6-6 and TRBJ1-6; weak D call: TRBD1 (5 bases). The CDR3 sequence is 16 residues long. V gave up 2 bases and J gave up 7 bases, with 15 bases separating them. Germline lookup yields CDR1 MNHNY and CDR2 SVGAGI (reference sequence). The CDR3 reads CASSYTRDSTNSPLHF. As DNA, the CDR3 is TGTGCCAGCAGTTACACCCGGGACTCAACCAATTCACCCCTCCACTTT.

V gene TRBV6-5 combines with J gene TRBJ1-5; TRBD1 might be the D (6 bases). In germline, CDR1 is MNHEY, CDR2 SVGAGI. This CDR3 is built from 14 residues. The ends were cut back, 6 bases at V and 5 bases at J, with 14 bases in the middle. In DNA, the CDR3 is TGTGCCAGCAGCCGGGGGGCCAGGGATCAGCCCCAGCATTTT. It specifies CASSRGARDQPQHF.

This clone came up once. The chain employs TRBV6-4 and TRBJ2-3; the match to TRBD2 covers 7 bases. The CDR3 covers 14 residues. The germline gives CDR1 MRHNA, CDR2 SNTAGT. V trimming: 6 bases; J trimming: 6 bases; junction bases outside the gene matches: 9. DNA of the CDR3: TGTGCCAGCAGGGAGCGGGGCCCGTTCGATACGCAGTATTTT. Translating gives CASRERGPFDTQYF.

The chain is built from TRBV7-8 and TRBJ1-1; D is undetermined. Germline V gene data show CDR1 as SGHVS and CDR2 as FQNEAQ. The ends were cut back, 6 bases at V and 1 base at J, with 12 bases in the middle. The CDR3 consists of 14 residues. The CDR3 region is CASSIYPGNTEAFF. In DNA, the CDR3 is TGTGCCAGCAGTATCTATCCGGGGAACACTGAAGCTTTCTTT.

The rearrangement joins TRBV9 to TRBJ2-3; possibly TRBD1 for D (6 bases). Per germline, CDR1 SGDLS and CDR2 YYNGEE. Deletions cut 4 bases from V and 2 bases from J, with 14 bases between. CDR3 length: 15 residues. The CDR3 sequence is CASSPRGVYTDTQYF. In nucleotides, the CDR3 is TGTGCCAGCAGCCCCAGGGGAGTTTACACAGATACGCAGTATTTT.

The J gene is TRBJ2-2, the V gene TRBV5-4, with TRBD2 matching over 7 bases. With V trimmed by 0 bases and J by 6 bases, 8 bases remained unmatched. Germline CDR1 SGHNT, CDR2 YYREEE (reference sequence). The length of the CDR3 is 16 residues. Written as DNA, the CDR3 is TGTGCCAGCAGCTTGGCTGGCGGGAGTAGGGCCGGGGAGCTGTTTTTT. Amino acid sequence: CASSLAGGSRAGELFF.

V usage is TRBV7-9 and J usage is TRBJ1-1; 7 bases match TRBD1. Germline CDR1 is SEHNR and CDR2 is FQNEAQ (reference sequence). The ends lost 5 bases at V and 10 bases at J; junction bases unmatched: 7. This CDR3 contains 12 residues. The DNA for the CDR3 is TGTGCCAGCAGCGCGAGGGAGGGGGCAGCTTTCTTT. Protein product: CASSAREGAAFF.

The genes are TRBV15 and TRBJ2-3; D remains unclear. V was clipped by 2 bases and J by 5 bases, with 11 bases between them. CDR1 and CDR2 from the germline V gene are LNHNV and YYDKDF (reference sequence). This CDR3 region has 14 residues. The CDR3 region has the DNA TGTGCCACCAGCAGACCCTTCAGACTAGATACGCAGTATTTT. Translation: CATSRPFRLDTQYF.

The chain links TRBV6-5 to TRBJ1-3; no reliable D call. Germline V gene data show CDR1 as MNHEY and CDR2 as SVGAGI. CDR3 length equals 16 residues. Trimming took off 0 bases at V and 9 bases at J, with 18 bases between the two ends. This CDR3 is CASSYSSVSPRSTIYF. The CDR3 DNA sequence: TGTGCCAGCAGTTACTCGTCGGTCAGCCCACGGAGCACCATATATTTT.

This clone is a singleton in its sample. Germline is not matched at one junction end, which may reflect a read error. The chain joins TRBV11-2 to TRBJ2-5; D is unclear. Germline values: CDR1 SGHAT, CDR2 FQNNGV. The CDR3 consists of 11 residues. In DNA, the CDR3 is TGTGCCAGCAGCTTACAAGGGACCCAGTACTTC. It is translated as CASSLQGTQYF.

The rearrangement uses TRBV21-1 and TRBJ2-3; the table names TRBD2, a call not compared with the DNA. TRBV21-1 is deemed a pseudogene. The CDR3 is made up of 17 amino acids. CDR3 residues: CASSKALWGLAADTQYF. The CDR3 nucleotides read TGTGCCAGCAGCAAAGCGCTTTGGGGACTAGCGGCAGATACGCAGTATTTT.

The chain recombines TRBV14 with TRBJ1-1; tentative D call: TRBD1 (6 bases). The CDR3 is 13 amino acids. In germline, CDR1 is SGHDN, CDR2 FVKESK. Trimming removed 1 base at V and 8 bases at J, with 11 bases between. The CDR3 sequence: CASSQVRQGEAFF. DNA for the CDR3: TGTGCCAGCAGCCAAGTGCGGCAGGGGGAAGCTTTCTTT.

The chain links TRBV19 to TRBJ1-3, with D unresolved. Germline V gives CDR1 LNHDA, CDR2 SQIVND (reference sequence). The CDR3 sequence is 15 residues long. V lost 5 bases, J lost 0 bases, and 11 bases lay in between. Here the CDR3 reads CASSVTWTSGNTIYF. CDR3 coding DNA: TGTGCCAGTAGTGTGACATGGACCTCTGGAAACACCATATATTTT.

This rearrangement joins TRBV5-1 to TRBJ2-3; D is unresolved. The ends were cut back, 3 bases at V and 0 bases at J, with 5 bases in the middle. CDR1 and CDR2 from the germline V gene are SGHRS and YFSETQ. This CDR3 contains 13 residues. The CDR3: CASSSFSTDTQYF. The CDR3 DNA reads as TGCGCCAGCAGCTCCTTTAGCACAGATACGCAGTATTTT. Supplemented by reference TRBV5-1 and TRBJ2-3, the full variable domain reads KAGVTQTPRYLIKTRGQQVTLSCSPISGHRSVSWYQQTPGQGLQFLFEYFSETQRNKGNFPGRFSGRQFSNSRSEMNVSTLELGDSALYLCASSSFSTDTQYFGPGTRLTVL.

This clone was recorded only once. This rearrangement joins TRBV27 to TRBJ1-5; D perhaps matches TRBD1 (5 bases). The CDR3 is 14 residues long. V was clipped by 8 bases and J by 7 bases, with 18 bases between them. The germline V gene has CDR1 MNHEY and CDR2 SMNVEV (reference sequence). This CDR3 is CASADTGSEQPQHF. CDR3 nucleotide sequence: TGTGCCAGCGCTGATACAGGATCAGAACAGCCCCAGCATTTT.

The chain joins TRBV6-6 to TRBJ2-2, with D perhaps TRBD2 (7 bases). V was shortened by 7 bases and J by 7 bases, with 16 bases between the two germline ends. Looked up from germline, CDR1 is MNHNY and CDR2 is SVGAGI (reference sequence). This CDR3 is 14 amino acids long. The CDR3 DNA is TGTGCCAGCAACCGTGAGGGGGGGAGCGGGGAGCTGTTTTTT. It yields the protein CASNREGGSGELFF.

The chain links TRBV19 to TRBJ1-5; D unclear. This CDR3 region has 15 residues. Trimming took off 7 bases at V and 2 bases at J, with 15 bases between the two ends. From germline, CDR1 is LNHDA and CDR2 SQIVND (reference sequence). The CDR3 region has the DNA TGTGCCAGTACCCCGGCGGGATTTCGCAATCAGCCCCAGCATTTT. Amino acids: CASTPAGFRNQPQHF.

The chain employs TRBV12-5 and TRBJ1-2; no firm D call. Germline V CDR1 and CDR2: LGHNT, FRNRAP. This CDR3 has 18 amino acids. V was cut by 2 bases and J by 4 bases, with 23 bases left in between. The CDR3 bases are TGTGCTAGTGGTTTGTCCATACGGGGATTGCTCGGAGGCTATGGCTACACCTTC. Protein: CASGLSIRGLLGGYGYTF. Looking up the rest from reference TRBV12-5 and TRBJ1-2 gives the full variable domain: DARVTQTPRHKVTEMGQEVTMRCQPILGHNTVFWYRQTMMQGLELLAYFRNRAPLDDSGMPKDRFSAEMPDATLATLKIQPSEPRDSAVYFCASGLSIRGLLGGYGYTFGSGTRLTVV.

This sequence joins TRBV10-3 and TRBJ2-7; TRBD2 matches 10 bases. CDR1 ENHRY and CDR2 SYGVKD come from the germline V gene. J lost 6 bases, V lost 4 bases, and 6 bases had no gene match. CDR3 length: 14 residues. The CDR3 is CAISGTSGPREQYF. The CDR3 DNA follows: TGTGCCATCAGTGGGACTAGCGGCCCTCGCGAGCAGTACTTC.

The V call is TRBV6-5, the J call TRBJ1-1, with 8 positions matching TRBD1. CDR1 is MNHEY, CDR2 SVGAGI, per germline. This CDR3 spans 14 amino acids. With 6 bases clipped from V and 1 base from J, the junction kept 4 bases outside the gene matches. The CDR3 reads CASRHRGGNTEAFF. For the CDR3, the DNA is TGTGCCAGCAGACACAGGGGGGGGAACACTGAAGCTTTCTTT.